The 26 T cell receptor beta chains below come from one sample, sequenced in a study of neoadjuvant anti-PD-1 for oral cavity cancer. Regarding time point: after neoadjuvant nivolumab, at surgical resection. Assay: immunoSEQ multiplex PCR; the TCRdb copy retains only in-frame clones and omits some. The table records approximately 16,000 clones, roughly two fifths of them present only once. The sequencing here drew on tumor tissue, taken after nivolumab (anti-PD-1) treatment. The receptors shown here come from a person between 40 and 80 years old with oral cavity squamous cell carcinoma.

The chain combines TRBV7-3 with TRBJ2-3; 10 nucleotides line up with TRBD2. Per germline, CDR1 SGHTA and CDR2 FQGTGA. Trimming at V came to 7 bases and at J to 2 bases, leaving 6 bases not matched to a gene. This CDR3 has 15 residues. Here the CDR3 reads CASNLAGAYTDTQYF. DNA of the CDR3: TGTGCCAGCAACCTAGCGGGGGCCTACACAGATACGCAGTATTTT.

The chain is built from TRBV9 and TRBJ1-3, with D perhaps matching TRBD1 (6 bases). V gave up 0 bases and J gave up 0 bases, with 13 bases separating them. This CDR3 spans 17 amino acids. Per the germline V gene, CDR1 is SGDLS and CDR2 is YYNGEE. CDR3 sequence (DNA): TGTGCCAGCAGCGTAGGGATAGGGGGTCTCTCTGGAAACACCATATATTTT. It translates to CASSVGIGGLSGNTIYF.

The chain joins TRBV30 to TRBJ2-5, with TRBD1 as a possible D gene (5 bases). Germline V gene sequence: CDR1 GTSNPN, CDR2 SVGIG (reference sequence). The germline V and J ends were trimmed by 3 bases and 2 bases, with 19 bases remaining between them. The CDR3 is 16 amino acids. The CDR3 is CAWSSGRSGKQETQYF. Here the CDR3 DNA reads TGTGCCTGGAGCTCCGGTAGGTCAGGGAAACAAGAGACCCAGTACTTC.

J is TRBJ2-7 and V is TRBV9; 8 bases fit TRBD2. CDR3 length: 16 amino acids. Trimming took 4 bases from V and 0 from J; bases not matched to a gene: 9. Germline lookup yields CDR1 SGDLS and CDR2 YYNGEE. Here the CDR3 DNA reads TGTGCCAGCAGCCTGAGAGCGGGGGCCGACTCCTACGAGCAGTACTTC. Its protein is CASSLRAGADSYEQYF.

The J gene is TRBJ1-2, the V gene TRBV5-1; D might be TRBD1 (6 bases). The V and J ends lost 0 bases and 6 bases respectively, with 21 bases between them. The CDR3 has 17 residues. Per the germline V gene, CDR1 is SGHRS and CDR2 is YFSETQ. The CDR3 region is CASSLEYGTSRRDGYTF. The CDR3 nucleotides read TGCGCCAGCAGCTTGGAATACGGGACATCCAGGCGGGATGGCTACACCTTC. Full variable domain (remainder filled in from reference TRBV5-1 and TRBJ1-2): KAGVTQTPRYLIKTRGQQVTLSCSPISGHRSVSWYQQTPGQGLQFLFEYFSETQRNKGNFPGRFSGRQFSNSRSEMNVSTLELGDSALYLCASSLEYGTSRRDGYTFGSGTRLTVV.

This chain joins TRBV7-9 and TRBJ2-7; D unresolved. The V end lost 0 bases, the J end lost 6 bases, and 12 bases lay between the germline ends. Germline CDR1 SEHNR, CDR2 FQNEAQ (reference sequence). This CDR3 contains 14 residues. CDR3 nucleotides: TGTGCCAGCAGCTTAGCTGGTAGGGCGAGCGAGCAGTACTTC. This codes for CASSLAGRASEQYF.

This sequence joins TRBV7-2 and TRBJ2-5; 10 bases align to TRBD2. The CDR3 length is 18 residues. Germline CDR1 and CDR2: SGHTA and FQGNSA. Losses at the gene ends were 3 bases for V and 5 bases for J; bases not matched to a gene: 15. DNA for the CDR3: TGTGCCAGCAGCTTGCTGCTAGCGGGGGCCAGAGGCGGGGAGACCCAGTACTTC. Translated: CASSLLLAGARGGETQYF.

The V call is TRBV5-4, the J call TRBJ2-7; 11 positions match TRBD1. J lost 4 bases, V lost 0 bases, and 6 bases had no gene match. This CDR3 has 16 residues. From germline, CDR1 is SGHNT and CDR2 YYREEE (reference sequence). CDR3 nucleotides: TGTGCCAGCAGCTTGGACGGACAGGGGGCTCGGTACGAGCAGTACTTC. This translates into CASSLDGQGARYEQYF.

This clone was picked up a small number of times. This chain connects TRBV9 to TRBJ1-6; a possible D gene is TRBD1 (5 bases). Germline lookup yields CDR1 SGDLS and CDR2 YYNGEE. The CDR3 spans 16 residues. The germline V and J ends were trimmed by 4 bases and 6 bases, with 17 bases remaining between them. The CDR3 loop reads CASSSGGGQINSPLHF. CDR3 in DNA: TGTGCCAGCAGCTCCGGGGGGGGTCAGATTAATTCACCCCTCCACTTT. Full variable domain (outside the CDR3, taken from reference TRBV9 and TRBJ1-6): DSGVTQTPKHLITATGQRVTLRCSPRSGDLSVYWYQQSLDQGLQFLIQYYNGEERAKGNILERFSAQQFPDLHSELNLSSLELGDSALYFCASSSGGGQINSPLHFGNGTRLTVT.

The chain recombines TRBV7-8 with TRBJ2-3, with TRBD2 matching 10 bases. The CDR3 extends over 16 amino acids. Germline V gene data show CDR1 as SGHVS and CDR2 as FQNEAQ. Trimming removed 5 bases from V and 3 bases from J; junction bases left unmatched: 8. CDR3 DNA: TGTGCCAGCAGCCGAACCACTAGCGGGGCGACAGATACGCAGTATTTT. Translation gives CASSRTTSGATDTQYF.

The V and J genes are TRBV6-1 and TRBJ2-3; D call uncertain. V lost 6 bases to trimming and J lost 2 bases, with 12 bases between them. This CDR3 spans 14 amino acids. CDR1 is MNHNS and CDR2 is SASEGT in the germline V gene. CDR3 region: CASSPGSSTDTQYF. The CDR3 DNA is TGTGCCAGCAGCCCTGGATCGTCCACAGATACGCAGTATTTT.

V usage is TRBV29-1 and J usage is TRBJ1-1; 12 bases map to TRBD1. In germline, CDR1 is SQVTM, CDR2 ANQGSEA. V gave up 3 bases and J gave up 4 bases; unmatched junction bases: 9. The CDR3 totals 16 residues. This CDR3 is CSVEPGTGGPGTEAFF. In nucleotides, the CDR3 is TGCAGCGTTGAGCCCGGGACAGGGGGCCCGGGCACTGAAGCTTTCTTT.

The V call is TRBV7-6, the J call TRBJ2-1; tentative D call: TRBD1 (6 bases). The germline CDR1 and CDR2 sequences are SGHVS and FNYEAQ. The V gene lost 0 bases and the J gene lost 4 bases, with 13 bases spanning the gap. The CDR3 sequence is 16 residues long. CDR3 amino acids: CASSLAGSGVYNEQFF. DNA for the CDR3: TGTGCCAGCAGCTTAGCAGGGTCAGGGGTTTACAATGAGCAGTTCTTC.

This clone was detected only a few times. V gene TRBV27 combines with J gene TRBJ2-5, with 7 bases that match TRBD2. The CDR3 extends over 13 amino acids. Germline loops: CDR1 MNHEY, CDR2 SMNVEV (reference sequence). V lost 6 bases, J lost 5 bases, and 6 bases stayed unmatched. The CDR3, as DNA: TGTGCCAGCAGGGGAGGGGTCGGCGAGACCCAGTACTTC. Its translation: CASRGGVGETQYF.

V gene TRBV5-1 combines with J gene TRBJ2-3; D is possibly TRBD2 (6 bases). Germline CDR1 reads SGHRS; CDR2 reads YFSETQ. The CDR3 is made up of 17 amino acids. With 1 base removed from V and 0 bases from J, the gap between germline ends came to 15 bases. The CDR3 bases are TGCGCCAGCAGCTTGTTGGTCCTTGGGACTAGCACAGATACGCAGTATTTT. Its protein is CASSLLVLGTSTDTQYF.

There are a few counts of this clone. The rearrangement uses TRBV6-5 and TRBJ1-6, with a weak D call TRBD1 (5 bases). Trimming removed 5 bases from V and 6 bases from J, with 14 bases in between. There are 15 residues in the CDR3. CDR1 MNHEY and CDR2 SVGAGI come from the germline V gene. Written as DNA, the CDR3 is TGTGCCAGCAGTAGTCTGGGACCGATTAATTCACCCCTCCACTTT. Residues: CASSSLGPINSPLHF.

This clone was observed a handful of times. CDR3 in DNA: TGTGCCAGCAGCTTAAGCGAGAAGAGCACAGATACGCAGTATTTT. This sequence encodes CASSLSEKSTDTQYF. The V call is TRBV7-9, the J call TRBJ2-3; no firm D call. V was shortened by 2 bases and J by 0 bases, with 9 bases between the two germline ends. There are 15 residues in the CDR3. The germline CDR1 and CDR2 sequences are SEHNR and FQNEAQ (reference sequence). The full variable domain, its missing parts supplied by reference TRBV7-9 and TRBJ2-3, is DTGVSQNPRHKITKRGQNVTFRCDPISEHNRLYWYRQTLGQGPEFLTYFQNEAQLEKSRLLSDRFSAERPKGSFSTLEIQRTEQGDSAMYLCASSLSEKSTDTQYFGPGTRLTVL.

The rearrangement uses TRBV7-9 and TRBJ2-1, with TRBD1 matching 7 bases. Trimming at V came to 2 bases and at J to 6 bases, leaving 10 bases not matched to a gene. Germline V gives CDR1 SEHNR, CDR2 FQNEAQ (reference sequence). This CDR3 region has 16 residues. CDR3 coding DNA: TGTGCCAGCAGCTTACAAGACAGGGAAATAGTCAATGAGCAGTTCTTC. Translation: CASSLQDREIVNEQFF.

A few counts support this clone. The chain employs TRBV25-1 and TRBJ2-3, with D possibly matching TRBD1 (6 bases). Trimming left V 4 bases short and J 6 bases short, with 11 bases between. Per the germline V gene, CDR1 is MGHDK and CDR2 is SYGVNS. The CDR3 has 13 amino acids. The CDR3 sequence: CASSAQGSDTQYF. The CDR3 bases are TGTGCCAGCAGTGCCCAGGGGTCGGATACGCAGTATTTT.

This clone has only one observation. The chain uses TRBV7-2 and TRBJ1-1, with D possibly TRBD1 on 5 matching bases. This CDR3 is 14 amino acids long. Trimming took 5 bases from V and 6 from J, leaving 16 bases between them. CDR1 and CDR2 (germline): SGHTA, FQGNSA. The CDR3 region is CASSPTGGDAEAFF. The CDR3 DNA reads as TGTGCCAGCAGCCCTACCGGGGGTGACGCTGAAGCTTTCTTT.

The CDR3, as DNA: TGTGCCAGCAGTCTAAGACAGGTACGCGGCACAGATACGCAGTATTTT. Its protein is CASSLRQVRGTDTQYF. The chain is built from TRBV2 and TRBJ2-3, with a weak D call TRBD1 (6 bases). Deletions cut 5 bases from V and 1 base from J, with 16 bases between. The CDR3 has 16 residues. Germline values: CDR1 SNHLY, CDR2 FYNNEI.

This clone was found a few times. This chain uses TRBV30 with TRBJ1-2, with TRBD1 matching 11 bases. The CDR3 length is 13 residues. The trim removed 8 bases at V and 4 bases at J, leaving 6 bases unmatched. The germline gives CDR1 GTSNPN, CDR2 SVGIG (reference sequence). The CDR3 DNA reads TGTGCCAGCCGGGACAGGGGGACCTATGGCTACACCTTC. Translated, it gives CASRDRGTYGYTF.

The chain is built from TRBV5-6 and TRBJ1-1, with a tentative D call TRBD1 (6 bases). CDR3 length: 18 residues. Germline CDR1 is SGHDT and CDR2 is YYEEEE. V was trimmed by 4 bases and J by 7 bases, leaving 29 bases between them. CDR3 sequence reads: CASSADRQAPFRLSEAFF. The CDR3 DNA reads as TGTGCCAGCAGCGCGGACAGACAGGCGCCTTTTAGATTGAGTGAAGCTTTCTTT. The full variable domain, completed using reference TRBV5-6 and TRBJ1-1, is DAGVTQSPTHLIKTRGQQVTLRCSPKSGHDTVSWYQQALGQGPQFIFQYYEEEERQRGNFPDRFSGHQFPNYSSELNVNALLLGDSALYLCASSADRQAPFRLSEAFFGQGTRLTVV.

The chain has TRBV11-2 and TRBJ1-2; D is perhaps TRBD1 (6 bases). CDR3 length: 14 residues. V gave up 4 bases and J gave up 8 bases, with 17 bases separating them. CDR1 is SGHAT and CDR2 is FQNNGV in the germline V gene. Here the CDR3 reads CASSSAIQGRGYTF. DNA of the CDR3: TGTGCCAGCAGCTCAGCAATCCAGGGGAGAGGCTACACCTTC.

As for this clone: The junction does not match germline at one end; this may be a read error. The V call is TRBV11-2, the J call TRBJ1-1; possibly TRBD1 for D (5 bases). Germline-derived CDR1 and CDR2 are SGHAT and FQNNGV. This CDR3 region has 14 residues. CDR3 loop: CASSPRQGGTEAFF. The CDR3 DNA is TGCGCCAGCAGCCCAAGGCAGGGTGGGACTGAAGCTTTCTTT.

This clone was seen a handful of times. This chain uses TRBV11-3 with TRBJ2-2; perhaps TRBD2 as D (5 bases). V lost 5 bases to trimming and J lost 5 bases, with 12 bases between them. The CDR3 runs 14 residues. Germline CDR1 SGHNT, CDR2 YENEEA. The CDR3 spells CASSAGVVTGELFF. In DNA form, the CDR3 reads TGTGCCAGCAGCGCGGGTGTTGTTACCGGGGAGCTGTTTTTT.